This T cell receptor (beta chain) was captured in a study of CD8+ T cells in alopecia areata. Treatment here: oral pan-JAK inhibitor, 5-10 mg twice daily. It was from PBMCs that CD4+ and CD8+ T cells were sorted. Following RNA extraction, reverse transcription yielded cDNA that acted as the sequencing template. Data came from immunoSEQ multiplex PCR; TCRdb stores just in-frame clones and leaves some out. The table lists about 190,000 clones, approximately 60% of them singletons. J gave up 4 bases and V 6 bases, and 9 bases lay outside the gene matches. Germline-derived CDR1 and CDR2 are SGDLS and YYNGEE. The CDR3 runs 15 residues.

This clonotype was sampled from a human donor with alopecia areata. This chain connects TRBV9 to TRBJ2-1; 8 nucleotides match TRBD2. The sequencing used CD4+ T cells sorted from blood, collected at week 4, from a patient treated with tofacitinib. CDR3 DNA: TGTGCCAGCACCGGACCGGGAGGGGGTTACAATGAGCAGTTCTTC. This encodes CASTGPGGGYNEQFF.